A single sample is the source of the 32 T cell receptor beta chains below, sequenced in a study of T cells in Graves' hyperthyroidism and ophthalmopathy. The CDR3 regions of TCR beta were amplified from RNA transcripts. Initially, a first-round RT-PCR of the TCR CDR3 employed the HTBI primer set. TCRdb itself ran the multiplex PCR reads through MiXCR, one entry per CDR3 protein. The sample has about 400,000 distinct CDR3 sequences, about 15% seen once. The sequenced sample consisted of blood. The receptors were gathered from a young woman with Graves' hyperthyroidism.

This clonotype occurred many times. This chain links TRBV12-3 or TRBV12-4 with TRBJ1-1; D gene ambiguous. CDR3 length: 13 amino acids. V was clipped by 7 bases and J by 2 bases, with 11 bases between them. CDR3 protein: CASKGRINTEAFF. DNA for the CDR3: TGTGCCAGCAAAGGCCGAATCAACACTGAAGCTTTCTTT.

This clonotype was detected a few times. The V call is TRBV5-1, the J call TRBJ2-1; 7 positions agree with TRBD2. V trimming: 0 bases; J trimming: 8 bases; junction bases outside the gene matches: 17. The CDR3 is made up of 18 amino acids. Looked up from germline, CDR1 is SGHRS and CDR2 is YFSETQ. CDR3 coding DNA: TGCGCCAGCAGCTTGGGAGAACAGGCGCTATCTCGGGGGGATGAGCAGTTCTTC. Translated: CASSLGEQALSRGDEQFF.

This chain uses TRBV20-1 with TRBJ1-2, with D possibly being TRBD1 (6 bases). This CDR3 has 12 amino acids. From germline, CDR1 is DFQATT and CDR2 SNEGSKA (reference sequence). Trimming stripped 3 bases from V and 8 bases from J, with 13 bases between. This CDR3 is CSASMGALGYTF. The CDR3 region has the DNA TGCAGTGCTAGCATGGGGGCTCTCGGCTACACCTTC.

This clonotype occurred many times. DNA of the CDR3: TGCAGTGCTAGAGACCTAGCGGACACCTACGAGCAGTACTTC. Translation gives CSARDLADTYEQYF. The chain carries TRBV20-1 and TRBJ2-7, with 7 positions matching TRBD2. The CDR3 runs 14 residues. Germline assignment: CDR1 DFQATT and CDR2 SNEGSKA (reference sequence). V was pared by 0 bases and J by 2 bases, with 4 bases of the junction left unmatched.

This clonotype was picked up a small number of times. The V call is TRBV7-8, the J call TRBJ1-4; D may be TRBD1 (5 bases). Germline loops: CDR1 SGHVS, CDR2 FQNEAQ. The CDR3 is 14 residues long. V was trimmed by 1 base and J by 8 bases, leaving 11 bases between them. CDR3 in DNA: TGTGCCAGCAGCTTAGTCAGGGTGGGCGAAAAACTGTTTTTT. Protein sequence: CASSLVRVGEKLFF.

This clonotype showed up just a few times. V is TRBV5-1 and J is TRBJ1-1, with D hard to call. With 1 base removed from V and 1 base from J, the gap between germline ends came to 5 bases. Germline CDR1 and CDR2: SGHRS and YFSETQ. The CDR3 spans 13 residues. For the CDR3, the DNA is TGCGCCAGCAGCTTGCATCCGAACACTGAAGCTTTCTTT. Its protein is CASSLHPNTEAFF.

This clonotype was counted at least ten times. This chain uses TRBV18 with TRBJ1-2; TRBD1 matches 9 bases. The germline V gene has CDR1 KGHSH and CDR2 LQKENI. CDR3 length: 14 amino acids. J was trimmed by 8 bases and V by 0 bases; bases with no gene match: 4. CDR3 protein: CASSPPGQGGGYTF. CDR3 nucleotide sequence: TGTGCCAGCTCACCACCGGGACAGGGTGGCGGCTACACCTTC.

The V gene is TRBV4-2, the J gene TRBJ2-2; 10 bases match TRBD2. The CDR3 extends over 17 amino acids. The J segment lost 4 bases and the V segment lost 4 bases, leaving 9 bases of the junction unmatched. Germline CDR1 and CDR2: LGHNA and YNFKEQ. CDR3 DNA sequence: TGTGCCAGCAGCCCCGAAGCGGGAGGGCCGGTCACCGGGGAGCTGTTTTTT. Protein sequence: CASSPEAGGPVTGELFF.

This clonotype was seen repeatedly, ten times or more. This chain joins TRBV28 and TRBJ1-6; D not certain. The CDR3 totals 16 residues. Trimming cost V 6 bases and J 4 bases, with 16 bases left between them. In germline, CDR1 is MDHEN, CDR2 SYDVKM. CDR3 in amino acids: CASSLDGRGYNSPLHF. The CDR3 region has the DNA TGTGCCAGCAGCCTTGACGGACGGGGTTATAATTCACCCCTCCACTTT. Combining the CDR3 with reference TRBV28 and TRBJ1-6 gives the whole variable domain DVKVTQSSRYLVKRTGEKVFLECVQDMDHENMFWYRQDPGLGLRLIYFSYDVKMKEKGDIPEGYSVSREKKERFSLILESASTNQTSMYLCASSLDGRGYNSPLHFGNGTRLTVT.

V usage is TRBV6-1 and J usage is TRBJ2-3; D gene unclear. V was pared by 3 bases and J by 3 bases, with 22 bases between. Germline V lookup: CDR1 MNHNS, CDR2 SASEGT. The CDR3 runs to 18 residues. CDR3 bases: TGTGCCAGCAGTGATGTTAGGGAATCCGACACGTTTACAGATACGCAGTATTTT. Translated, it gives CASSDVRESDTFTDTQYF.

V is TRBV27 and J is TRBJ1-4, with 7 bases that match TRBD1. Germline values: CDR1 MNHEY, CDR2 SMNVEV (reference sequence). CDR3 size: 15 residues. Trimming cost V 5 bases and J 8 bases; bases outside gene matches: 11. CDR3 sequence reads: CASSPQGRGREKLFF. CDR3 bases: TGTGCCAGCAGTCCCCAGGGTAGGGGGCGCGAAAAACTGTTTTTT. The full variable domain, with the rest looked up from reference TRBV27 and TRBJ1-4, is EAQVTQNPRYLITVTGKKLTVTCSQNMNHEYMSWYRQDPGLGLRQIYYSMNVEVTDKGDVPEGYKVSRKEKRNFPLILESPSPNQTSLYFCASSPQGRGREKLFFGSGTQLSVL.

The chain joins TRBV4-1 to TRBJ1-5; 7 bases agree with TRBD1. This CDR3 contains 14 residues. V lost 4 bases, J lost 4 bases, and 4 bases stayed unmatched. From germline, CDR1 is MGHRA and CDR2 YSYEKL. CDR3 sequence reads: CASSPRQGNQPQHF. In DNA, the CDR3 is TGCGCCAGCAGCCCTCGACAGGGAAATCAGCCCCAGCATTTT.

This clonotype was recorded at least ten times. V usage is TRBV7-8 and J usage is TRBJ2-1; TRBD2 matches 8 bases. This CDR3 comprises 15 residues. V trimming: 5 bases; J trimming: 5 bases; junction bases outside the gene matches: 8. Germline-derived CDR1 and CDR2 are SGHVS and FQNEAQ. The CDR3 loop reads CASSPTPLADNEQFF. The DNA for the CDR3 is TGTGCCAGCAGCCCCACCCCACTAGCGGACAATGAGCAGTTCTTC.

This clonotype was seen a handful of times. A much bigger clone sits one base away, suggesting this may be a read error. The rearrangement links TRBV11-2 to TRBJ2-4, with D possibly being TRBD1 (5 bases). The CDR3 runs to 11 residues. V was trimmed by 0 bases and J by 13 bases, leaving 7 bases between them. The germline gives CDR1 SGHAT, CDR2 FQNNGV. This CDR3 is CASSLDQGQYF. CDR3 DNA: TGTGCCAGCAGCTTAGATCAGGGACAGTACTTC.

This rearrangement joins TRBV29-1 to TRBJ2-1; TRBD2 matches at 8 bases. The CDR3 spans 16 residues. Germline-derived CDR1 and CDR2 are SQVTM and ANQGSEA. With 6 bases clipped from V and 0 bases from J, the junction kept 10 bases outside the gene matches. The CDR3 DNA follows: TGCAGCGTCCCCGGGACTAGGGGGGACTCCTACAATGAGCAGTTCTTC. Protein: CSVPGTRGDSYNEQFF.

V usage is TRBV12-5 and J usage is TRBJ2-1, with a possible D match to TRBD1 (6 bases). The CDR3 is 17 amino acids. The V and J ends lost 4 bases and 0 bases respectively, with 16 bases between them. Germline assignment: CDR1 LGHNT and CDR2 FRNRAP. The CDR3 reads CASGSGETLDSYNEQFF. DNA for the CDR3: TGTGCTAGTGGTTCAGGGGAGACTCTAGACTCCTACAATGAGCAGTTCTTC.

This clonotype was counted a few times. The V and J genes are TRBV27 and TRBJ2-3, with no clear D. The germline V and J ends were trimmed by 2 bases and 0 bases, with 9 bases remaining between them. The CDR3 is 15 residues long. CDR1 is MNHEY, CDR2 SMNVEV, per germline (reference sequence). The DNA of the CDR3 is TGTGCCAGCAGTTTAGCGGCTGCTAGCACAGATACGCAGTATTTT. This sequence encodes CASSLAAASTDTQYF.

In this sample, this clonotype turned up many times. The V call is TRBV2, the J call TRBJ2-7; D possibly uses TRBD1 or TRBD2 (5 bases each). The CDR3 spans 13 residues. V was clipped by 5 bases and J by 3 bases, with 11 bases between them. Germline V gene sequence: CDR1 SNHLY, CDR2 FYNNEI. The CDR3 DNA is TGTGCCAGCAGTCTGGGACCGAGCTACGAGCAGTACTTC. This gives the protein CASSLGPSYEQYF.

This clonotype has at least ten counts. The chain joins TRBV18 to TRBJ1-1; 10 bases fit TRBD1. Germline CDR1 is KGHSH and CDR2 is LQKENI. V lost 1 base to trimming and J lost 1 base; unmatched junction nucleotides: 3. The CDR3 spans 16 residues. CDR3 sequence reads: CASSPRQGAENTEAFF. The CDR3 coding sequence is TGTGCCAGCTCACCACGACAGGGGGCAGAGAACACTGAAGCTTTCTTT.

V gene TRBV5-4 combines with J gene TRBJ1-5; 9 bases match TRBD1. There are 18 residues in the CDR3. Per the germline V gene, CDR1 is SGHNT and CDR2 is YYREEE (reference sequence). V lost 4 bases, J lost 0 bases, and 11 bases stayed unmatched. The CDR3 loop is CASSQGTGRSLSNQPQHF. In DNA, the CDR3 is TGTGCCAGCAGCCAAGGGACAGGGAGAAGCCTTAGCAATCAGCCCCAGCATTTT. The entire variable domain, with the rest obtained from reference TRBV5-4 and TRBJ1-5, is as follows: ETGVTQSPTHLIKTRGQQVTLRCSSQSGHNTVSWYQQALGQGPQFIFQYYREEENGRGNFPPRFSGLQFPNYSSELNVNALELDDSALYLCASSQGTGRSLSNQPQHFGDGTRLSIL.

In its sample, this clonotype was seen many times. This sequence joins TRBV11-2 and TRBJ1-4, with TRBD1 matching 7 bases. Germline V CDR1 and CDR2: SGHAT, FQNNGV. The ends lost 1 base at V and 5 bases at J; junction bases unmatched: 10. The CDR3 spans 17 residues. DNA of the CDR3: TGTGCCAGCAGCTTAGGCACCAAACAGGGGAGGAATGAAAAACTGTTTTTT. Amino acids: CASSLGTKQGRNEKLFF.

This clonotype turned up a few times. The chain links TRBV2 to TRBJ2-1; D perhaps matches TRBD2 (5 bases). Germline V gives CDR1 SNHLY, CDR2 FYNNEI. The CDR3 has 18 amino acids. Trimming stripped 1 base from V and 3 bases from J, with 19 bases between. This chain's CDR3 is CASSEVGRFLQFYNEQFF. The CDR3 coding sequence is TGTGCCAGCAGTGAAGTGGGGAGATTCCTACAGTTCTACAATGAGCAGTTCTTC. Full variable domain (outside the CDR3, taken from reference TRBV2 and TRBJ2-1): EPEVTQTPSHQVTQMGQEVILRCVPISNHLYFYWYRQILGQKVEFLVSFYNNEISEKSEIFDDQFSVERPDGSNFTLKIRSTKLEDSAMYFCASSEVGRFLQFYNEQFFGPGTRLTVL.

This clonotype was counted at least ten times. This chain connects TRBV3-1 to TRBJ2-5, with D unclear. CDR3 length: 14 amino acids. The germline V gene has CDR1 LGHDT and CDR2 YNNKEL (reference sequence). Trimming removed 0 bases at V and 7 bases at J, with 12 bases between. The CDR3 is CASSQDPDSGTQYF. In DNA, the CDR3 is TGTGCCAGCAGCCAAGACCCAGACTCCGGGACCCAGTACTTC.

This clonotype occurred a few times. The chain uses TRBV11-2 and TRBJ1-4; tentatively, D is TRBD1 (6 bases). The CDR3 consists of 17 residues. Germline V CDR1 and CDR2: SGHAT, FQNNGV. Trimming removed 3 bases at V and 0 bases at J, with 14 bases between. CDR3 bases: TGTGCCAGCAGCTTCGGGGGGGGGCCAGCAACTAATGAAAAACTGTTTTTT. Translation: CASSFGGGPATNEKLFF.

This clonotype was counted between two and nine times. The chain couples TRBV15 to TRBJ2-1; D gene uncertain. The CDR3 has 11 amino acids. CDR1 is LNHNV, CDR2 YYDKDF, per germline (reference sequence). Trimming removed 4 bases from V and 9 bases from J, with 7 bases in between. In DNA, the CDR3 is TGTGCCACCAGCAACACTCGTGAGCAGTTCTTC. Translated, it gives CATSNTREQFF.

The chain is built from TRBV27 and TRBJ1-1; 8 bases are a match to TRBD1. Germline V gene sequence: CDR1 MNHEY, CDR2 SMNVEV (reference sequence). This CDR3 region has 14 residues. V gave up 2 bases and J gave up 3 bases; unmatched junction bases: 2. CDR3 in amino acids: CASSLRTGYTEAFF. The CDR3 DNA sequence: TGTGCCAGCAGTTTAAGGACAGGGTACACTGAAGCTTTCTTT.

This chain connects TRBV10-3 to TRBJ2-2; the D gene is possibly TRBD2 (6 bases). Germline V gives CDR1 ENHRY, CDR2 SYGVKD. The V end lost 5 bases, the J end lost 3 bases, and 10 bases lay between the germline ends. This CDR3 is 14 amino acids long. The CDR3 here is CAISQGLDTGELFF. CDR3 DNA sequence: TGTGCCATCAGTCAGGGACTCGACACCGGGGAGCTGTTTTTT.

This clonotype was detected many times. The genes are TRBV15 and TRBJ2-7; 10 bases line up with TRBD2. This CDR3 contains 17 residues. V shed 0 bases and J 3 bases; nucleotides not matched to a gene: 8. The germline V gene has CDR1 LNHNV and CDR2 YYDKDF (reference sequence). This CDR3 is CATSRDVPASGSYEQYF. DNA of the CDR3: TGTGCCACCAGCAGAGATGTCCCCGCTAGCGGGAGCTACGAGCAGTACTTC.

This clonotype has ten or more counts. DNA for the CDR3: TGCGCCAGCAGCTCTACTTCGAGCTCCTACAATGAGCAGTTCTTC. As protein: CASSSTSSSYNEQFF. This chain connects TRBV5-1 to TRBJ2-1; D gene uncertain. The CDR3 sequence is 15 residues long. V lost 3 bases, J lost 0 bases, and 10 bases lay in between. Per the germline V gene, CDR1 is SGHRS and CDR2 is YFSETQ.

This clonotype was recorded a few times. The chain is built from TRBV10-2 and TRBJ2-1, with D possibly matching TRBD2 (7 bases). Trimming left V 0 bases short and J 7 bases short, with 10 bases between. This CDR3 has 14 residues. Germline CDR1 is WSHSY and CDR2 is SAAADI. CDR3 amino acids: CASSESRGGNEQFF. In DNA form, the CDR3 reads TGCGCCAGCAGTGAGTCGAGGGGGGGTAATGAGCAGTTCTTC.

V and J are TRBV15 and TRBJ2-6; TRBD1 agrees at 9 bases. CDR1 and CDR2 (germline): LNHNV, YYDKDF (reference sequence). V lost 0 bases, J lost 2 bases, and 8 bases stayed unmatched. CDR3 length: 19 amino acids. CDR3: CATSRDLGTGTPGANVLTF. The DNA of the CDR3 is TGTGCCACCAGCAGAGATCTGGGGACAGGGACCCCTGGGGCCAACGTCCTGACTTTC.

Ten or more counts support this clonotype. This rearrangement joins TRBV11-3 to TRBJ2-3; 9 bases map to TRBD2. After removal of 2 bases from V and 1 base from J, the junction contained 13 bases not matched to a gene. CDR1 and CDR2 (germline): SGHNT, YENEEA. The CDR3 is 19 residues long. CDR3 in DNA: TGTGCCAGCAGCTTAATCCTGGCGGGAGGGCCGGATGGCACAGATACGCAGTATTTT. Protein product: CASSLILAGGPDGTDTQYF.